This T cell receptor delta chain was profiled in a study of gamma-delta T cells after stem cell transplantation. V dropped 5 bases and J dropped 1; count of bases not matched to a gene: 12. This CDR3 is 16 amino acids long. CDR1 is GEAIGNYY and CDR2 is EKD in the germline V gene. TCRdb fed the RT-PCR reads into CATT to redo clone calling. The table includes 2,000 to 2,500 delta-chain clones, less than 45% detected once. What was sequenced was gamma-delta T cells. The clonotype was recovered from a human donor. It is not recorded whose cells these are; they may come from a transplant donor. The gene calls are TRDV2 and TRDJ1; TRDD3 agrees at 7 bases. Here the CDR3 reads CACAPLGALRTDKLIF. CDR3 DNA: TGTGCCTGTGCACCCCTGGGGGCTCTCCGCACCGATAAACTCATCTTT.